The T cell receptor (beta chain) described here comes from a study of cytomegalovirus exposure and HLA in healthy donors. Whole-study context: The 90 to 150 validation repertoires were produced on the same platform as the roughly 670 repertoires of the first cohort. This was reported in a later analysis. General observations from the study: Published work reported that the classifier diagnosed cytomegalovirus status with high specificity and sensitivity. Rarity characterized most TCR sequences, yet some public TCRs appeared in many donors.

TCRdb's copy holds only in-frame clones and misses some; the assay was immunoSEQ multiplex PCR. The sample has more than 130,000 clones, about 91% seen once. Details on this clone: The antigen is not known.

The ends were cut back, 5 bases at V and 6 bases at J, with 17 bases in the middle. The CDR3 is 14 residues long. Germline values: CDR1 SNHLY, CDR2 FYNNEI. Sequenced material: PBMCs. This chain uses TRBV2 with TRBJ2-7, with D tentatively TRBD2 (6 bases). This receptor was identified in a woman aged 18-35 years in good health and CMV-seropositive. The CDR3 sequence: CASSQQRVGREQYF. The CDR3 coding sequence is TGTGCCAGCAGTCAACAGCGGGTAGGTCGCGAGCAGTACTTC.